This TCR beta chain was profiled in a study of T cell clonality in common variable immunodeficiency. Study-level results: TCRbeta clonality was increased in CVID versus healthy controls. Fewer deletions and N-nucleotide insertions were reportedly seen in common variable immunodeficiency TCR beta sequences. CVID subjects shared fewer TCRbeta clones than healthy controls did. Patient heterogeneity in the CVID cohort limited correlations between repertoire features and clinical complications.

Libraries were prepared by immunoSEQ multiplex PCR; TCRdb keeps only in-frame clonotypes and omits some of them. The sample has 16,000 or so clones, none seen only once. CVID subjects were neither ill nor on immunomodulatory or immunosuppressive medication at sampling. Note on this clone: Its antigen is not known.

Input material: peripheral blood mononuclear cells. The clonotype was recovered from a human donor with common variable immunodeficiency.

The sequenced part of the CDR3 DNA is TGTGCCAGCAGCTTAGGAGGGGGTTTCACAGATACG. It codes for CASSLGGGFTDT. The entire CDR3 is CASSLGGGFTDTQYF. The chain joins TRBV7-2 to TRBJ2-3, with a possible D match to TRBD1 (6 bases). The read ends 3 residues early relative to the CDR3; the germline J gene fills the gap. V was cut by 1 base and J by 2 bases, with 10 bases left in between. Germline values: CDR1 SGHTA, CDR2 FQGNSA. The CDR3 totals 15 residues.